This T cell receptor beta chain was observed in a study of T cell responses to AZD1222 COVID-19 vaccine. About the study: Timing groups of about 4 and about 12 weeks for second doses were pooled.

Germline-derived CDR1 and CDR2 are MNHEY and SVGAGI. CDR3 length: 15 amino acids. The ends were cut back, 6 bases at V and 2 bases at J, with 17 bases in the middle. This clone occurred once. The antigen remains undetermined. This sample includes further DNA sequences coding for the same CDR3. Study-wide findings and caveats: Clonal diversity may have been underestimated, and the donors were mostly white British, with more females than males. A reported finding is that nearly half of spike-specific TCRs target unmutated variant regions.

TCRdb keeps only in-frame clones here, not all; method: immunoSEQ multiplex PCR. The table lists around 170,000 clones, just over 90% of them singletons, with around 1.5% in the top ten. V gene TRBV6-5 combines with J gene TRBJ2-7; D is unclear. The source material was peripheral blood, sampled on day 0 of AZD1222 vaccination. This TCR came from an adult in good health. In nucleotides, the CDR3 is TGTGCCAGCAGAACAGCGACATTCGACCCCTACGAGCAGTACTTC. Amino acid sequence: CASRTATFDPYEQYF.